The clone carrying this T cell receptor beta chain came up a few times. Its specificity is not known. The sample belongs to a study of beta chain bispecific antibodies for T cell cancers. About the research overall: Jurkat cells expressed TRBV12-3; HPB-ALL cells expressed TRBV5-5.

Trimming took 4 bases from V and 4 from J; bases not matched to a gene: 4. Per germline, CDR1 SGHNT and CDR2 YYREEE (reference sequence). The CDR3 is 15 residues long. TCRdb reprocessed the 5' RACE reads with MiXCR, giving one entry per CDR3 protein. Among 15,000 to 20,000 distinct CDR3 sequences listed, about 1.9% were seen once. Blood mononuclear cells were expanded for 2 to 3 days using either OKT3 anti-CD3 antibody or CD3/CD28 beads. Each coculture: approximately 50,000 target cells, approximately 50,000 normal T cells, bispecific antibody. Study-level results: The leukemia cells, rather than normal T cells, gave most of the targeted TRBV signal. TRBV5-6, highly similar to TRBV5-5, is cross-recognized by anti-TRBV5-5 antibody.

This receptor was taken from a human donor in good health. Some clones in this sample may be carry-over from other donors' samples. This chain joins TRBV5-4 and TRBJ2-1; 11 bases match TRBD1. The specimen sequenced was healthy donor T cells cultured with leukemia cells. The CDR3 region is CASSTGQGGYNEQFF. For the CDR3, the DNA is TGTGCCAGCAGCACGGGACAGGGGGGTTACAATGAGCAGTTCTTC. The complete variable domain, with remaining parts taken from reference TRBV5-4 and TRBJ2-1, reads ETGVTQSPTHLIKTRGQQVTLRCSSQSGHNTVSWYQQALGQGPQFIFQYYREEENGRGNFPPRFSGLQFPNYSSELNVNALELDDSALYLCASSTGQGGYNEQFFGPGTRLTVL.